This TCR beta chain was identified in a study of cytomegalovirus exposure and HLA in healthy donors. With 60 Vbeta and 13 Jbeta primers, the PCR was carried out. TCRdb's table, derived via immunoSEQ multiplex PCR, lists solely in-frame clones and lacks some. The sample yields 150,000 or so clones, less than 90% seen once. With respect to this clone: As yet, its antigen is unknown.

The study's findings and limits: Analysis was carried out at a later point, and it linked a missense DCLRE1C variant to TCR beta V- and J-gene trimming. Presence/absence results assume similar sequencing depth per donor, which may not hold. The authors considered a cluster of highly shared sequence variants likely to be a sequencing artifact. Follow-up analysis seemed to connect common viral pathogens with several of the most significant clusters identified.

V was shortened by 4 bases and J by 6 bases, with 16 bases between the two germline ends. Germline lookup yields CDR1 LGHNA and CDR2 YNFKEQ. This CDR3 has 15 amino acids. This chain uses TRBV4-2 with TRBJ2-1, with D tentatively TRBD1 (6 bases). The clonotype originates from a boy aged 2 to 10 in good health and CMV-seronegative. Sequenced sample: PBMCs. CDR3 nucleotides: TGTGCCAGCAGCCTCTCTAACAGGGTCGGCAATGAGCAGTTCTTC. Translated, it gives CASSLSNRVGNEQFF.